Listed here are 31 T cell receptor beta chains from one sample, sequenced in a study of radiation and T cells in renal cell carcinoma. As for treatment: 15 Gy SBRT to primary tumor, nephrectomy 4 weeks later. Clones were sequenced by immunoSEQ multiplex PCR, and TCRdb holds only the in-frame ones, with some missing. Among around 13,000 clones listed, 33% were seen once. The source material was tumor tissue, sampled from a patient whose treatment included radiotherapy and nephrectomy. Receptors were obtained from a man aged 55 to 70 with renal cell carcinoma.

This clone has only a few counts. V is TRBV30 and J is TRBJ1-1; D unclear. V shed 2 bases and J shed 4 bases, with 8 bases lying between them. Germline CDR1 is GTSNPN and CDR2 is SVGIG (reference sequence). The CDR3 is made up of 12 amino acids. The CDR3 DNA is TGTGCCTGGAGTTTCGGGATCACTGAAGCTTTCTTT. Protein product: CAWSFGITEAFF.

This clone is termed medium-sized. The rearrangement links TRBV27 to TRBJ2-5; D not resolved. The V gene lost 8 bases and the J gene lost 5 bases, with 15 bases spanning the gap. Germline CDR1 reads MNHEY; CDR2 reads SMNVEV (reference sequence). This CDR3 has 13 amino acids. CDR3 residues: CASAFVRGETQYF. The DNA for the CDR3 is TGTGCCAGCGCCTTTGTGCGAGGTGAGACCCAGTACTTC.

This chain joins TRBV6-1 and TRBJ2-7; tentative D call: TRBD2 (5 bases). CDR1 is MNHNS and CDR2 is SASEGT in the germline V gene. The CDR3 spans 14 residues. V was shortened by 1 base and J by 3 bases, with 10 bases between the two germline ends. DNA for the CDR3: TGTGCCAGCAGTGAAGGGGCGGGTGTCTACGAGCAGTACGTC. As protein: CASSEGAGVYEQYV.

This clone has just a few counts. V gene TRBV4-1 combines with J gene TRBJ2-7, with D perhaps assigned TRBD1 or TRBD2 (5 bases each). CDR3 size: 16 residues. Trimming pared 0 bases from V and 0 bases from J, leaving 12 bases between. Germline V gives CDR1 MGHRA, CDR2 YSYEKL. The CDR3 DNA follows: TGCGCCAGCAGCCAAGAGACCGGGGCGAGCTCCTACGAGCAGTACGTC. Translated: CASSQETGASSYEQYV.

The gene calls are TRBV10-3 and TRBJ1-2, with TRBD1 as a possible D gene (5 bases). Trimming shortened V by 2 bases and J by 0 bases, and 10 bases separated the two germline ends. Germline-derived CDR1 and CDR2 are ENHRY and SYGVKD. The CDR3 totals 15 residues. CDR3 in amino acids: CAISEDSSSNYGYTF. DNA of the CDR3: TGTGCCATCAGTGAGGACAGTTCTTCTAACTATGGCTACACCTTC.

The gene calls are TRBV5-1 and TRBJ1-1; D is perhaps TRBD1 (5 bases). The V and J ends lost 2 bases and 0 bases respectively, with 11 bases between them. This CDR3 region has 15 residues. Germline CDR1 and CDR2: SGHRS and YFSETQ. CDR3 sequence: CASSFVGQMNTEAFF. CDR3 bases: TGCGCCAGCAGCTTTGTTGGACAAATGAACACTGAAGCTTTCTTT.

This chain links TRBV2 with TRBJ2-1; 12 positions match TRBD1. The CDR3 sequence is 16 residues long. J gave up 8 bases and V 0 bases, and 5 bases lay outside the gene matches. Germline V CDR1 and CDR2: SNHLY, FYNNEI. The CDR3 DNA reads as TGTGCCAGCAGTGAAGCGGGGACAGGGGGCCCGGATGAGCAGTTCTTC. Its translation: CASSEAGTGGPDEQFF.

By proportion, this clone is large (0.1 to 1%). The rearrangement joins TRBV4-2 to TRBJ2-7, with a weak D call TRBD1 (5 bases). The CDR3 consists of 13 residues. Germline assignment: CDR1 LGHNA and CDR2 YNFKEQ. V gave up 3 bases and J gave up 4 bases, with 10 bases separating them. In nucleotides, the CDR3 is TGTGCCAGCAGCCAGAGCAGGGTTTACGAGCAGTACTTC. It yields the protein CASSQSRVYEQYF.

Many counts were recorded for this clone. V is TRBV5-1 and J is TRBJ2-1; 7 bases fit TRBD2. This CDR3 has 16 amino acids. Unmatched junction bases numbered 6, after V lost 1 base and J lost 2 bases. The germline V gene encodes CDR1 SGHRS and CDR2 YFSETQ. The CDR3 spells CASSLTASGTYNEQFF. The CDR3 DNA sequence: TGCGCCAGCAGCTTGACGGCTAGCGGAACCTACAATGAGCAGTTCTTC.

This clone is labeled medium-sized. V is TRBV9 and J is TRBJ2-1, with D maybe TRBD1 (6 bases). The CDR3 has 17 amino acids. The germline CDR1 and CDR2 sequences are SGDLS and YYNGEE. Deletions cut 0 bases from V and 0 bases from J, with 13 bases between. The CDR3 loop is CASSVGLGQSSYNEQFF. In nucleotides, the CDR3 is TGTGCCAGCAGCGTAGGATTAGGACAGAGCTCCTACAATGAGCAGTTCTTC.

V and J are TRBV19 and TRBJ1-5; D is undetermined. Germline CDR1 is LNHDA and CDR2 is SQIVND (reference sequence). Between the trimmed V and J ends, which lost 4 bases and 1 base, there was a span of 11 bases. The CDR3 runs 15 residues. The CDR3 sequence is CASSRFTMSNQPQHF. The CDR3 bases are TGTGCCAGTAGTAGGTTTACGATGAGCAATCAGCCCCAGCATTTT. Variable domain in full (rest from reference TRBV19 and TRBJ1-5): DGGITQSPKYLFRKEGQNVTLSCEQNLNHDAMYWYRQDPGQGLRLIYYSQIVNDFQKGDIAEGYSVSREKKESFPLTVTSAQKNPTAFYLCASSRFTMSNQPQHFGDGTRLSIL.

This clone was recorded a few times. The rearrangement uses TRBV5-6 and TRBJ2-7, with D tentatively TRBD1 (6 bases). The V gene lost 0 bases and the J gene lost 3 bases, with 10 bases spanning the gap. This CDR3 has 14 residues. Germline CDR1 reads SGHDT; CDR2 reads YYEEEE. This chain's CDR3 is CASSLAPGDYEQYF. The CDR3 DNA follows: TGTGCCAGCAGCTTGGCCCCAGGGGACTACGAGCAGTACTTC.

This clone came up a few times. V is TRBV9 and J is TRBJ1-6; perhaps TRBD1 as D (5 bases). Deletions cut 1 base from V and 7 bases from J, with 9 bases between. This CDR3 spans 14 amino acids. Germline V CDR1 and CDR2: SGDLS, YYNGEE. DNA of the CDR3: TGTGCCAGCAGCGTAAGAGGGGAGAATTCACCCCTCCACTTT. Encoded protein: CASSVRGENSPLHF.

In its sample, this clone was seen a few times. CDR3 region: CASSTVVIVRDEQYV. As DNA, the CDR3 is TGTGCCAGTAGCACCGTCGTCATAGTCAGGGACGAGCAGTACGTC. The V and J genes are TRBV19 and TRBJ2-7; TRBD1 is a possible D gene (5 bases). The germline V and J ends were trimmed by 6 bases and 5 bases, with 20 bases remaining between them. Germline CDR1 reads LNHDA; CDR2 reads SQIVND (reference sequence). The CDR3 totals 15 residues.

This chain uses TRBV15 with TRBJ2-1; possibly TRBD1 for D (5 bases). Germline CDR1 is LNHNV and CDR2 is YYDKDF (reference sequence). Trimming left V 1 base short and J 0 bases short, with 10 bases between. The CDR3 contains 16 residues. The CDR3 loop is CATSRVTGSSYNEQFF. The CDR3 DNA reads TGTGCCACCAGCAGAGTAACAGGAAGCTCCTACAATGAGCAGTTCTTC.

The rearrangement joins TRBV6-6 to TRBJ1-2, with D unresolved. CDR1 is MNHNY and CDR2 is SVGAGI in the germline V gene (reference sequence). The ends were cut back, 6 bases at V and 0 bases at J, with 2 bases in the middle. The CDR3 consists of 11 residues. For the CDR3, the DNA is TGTGCCAGCAGCACTAACTATGGCTACACCTTC. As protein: CASSTNYGYTF.

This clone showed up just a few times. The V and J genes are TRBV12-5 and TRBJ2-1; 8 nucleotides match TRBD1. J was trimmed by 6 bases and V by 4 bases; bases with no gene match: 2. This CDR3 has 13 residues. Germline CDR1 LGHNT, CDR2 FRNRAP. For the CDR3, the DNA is TGTGCTAGTGGTTACACAGGGGGCAATGAGCAGTTCTTC. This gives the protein CASGYTGGNEQFF. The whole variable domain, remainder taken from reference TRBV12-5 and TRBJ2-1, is DARVTQTPRHKVTEMGQEVTMRCQPILGHNTVFWYRQTMMQGLELLAYFRNRAPLDDSGMPKDRFSAEMPDATLATLKIQPSEPRDSAVYFCASGYTGGNEQFFGPGTRLTVL.

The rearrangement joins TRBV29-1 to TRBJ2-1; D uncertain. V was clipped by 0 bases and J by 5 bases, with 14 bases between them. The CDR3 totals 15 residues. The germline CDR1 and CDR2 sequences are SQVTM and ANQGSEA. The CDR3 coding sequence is TGCAGCGTTGAAGATCGCGGTATGGGGAACAATGAGCAGTTCTTC. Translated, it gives CSVEDRGMGNNEQFF.

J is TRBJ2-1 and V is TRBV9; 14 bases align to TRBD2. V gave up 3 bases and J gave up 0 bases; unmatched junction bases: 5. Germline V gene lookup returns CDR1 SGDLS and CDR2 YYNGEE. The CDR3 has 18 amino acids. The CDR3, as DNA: TGTGCCAGCAGCGGTGGACTAGCGGGGGGATCCTCCTACAATGAGCAGTTCTTC. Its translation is CASSGGLAGGSSYNEQFF.

The chain's CDR3 is CASSPAGFENTEAFF. As DNA, the CDR3 is TGTGCCAGCTCACCGGCGGGATTTGAGAACACTGAAGCTTTCTTT. The gene calls are TRBV18 and TRBJ1-1; D not resolved. V lost 3 bases and J 1 base, leaving 12 bases between the germline ends. Germline V CDR1 and CDR2: KGHSH, LQKENI. The CDR3 covers 15 residues.

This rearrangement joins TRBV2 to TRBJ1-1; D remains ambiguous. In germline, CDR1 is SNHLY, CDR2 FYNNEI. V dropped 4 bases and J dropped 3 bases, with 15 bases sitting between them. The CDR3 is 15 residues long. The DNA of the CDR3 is TGTGCCAGCAGTGGGAATTTTGATGGCTACACTGAAGCTTTCTTT. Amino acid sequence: CASSGNFDGYTEAFF. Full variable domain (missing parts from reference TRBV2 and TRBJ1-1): EPEVTQTPSHQVTQMGQEVILRCVPISNHLYFYWYRQILGQKVEFLVSFYNNEISEKSEIFDDQFSVERPDGSNFTLKIRSTKLEDSAMYFCASSGNFDGYTEAFFGQGTRLTVV.

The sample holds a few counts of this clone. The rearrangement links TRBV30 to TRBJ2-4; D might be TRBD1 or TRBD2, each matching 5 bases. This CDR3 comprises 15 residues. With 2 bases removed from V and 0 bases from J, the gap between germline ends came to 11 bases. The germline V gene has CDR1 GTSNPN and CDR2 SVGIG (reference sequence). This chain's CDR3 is CAWSWAGRAKNIQYF. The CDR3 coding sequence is TGTGCCTGGAGTTGGGCAGGGAGAGCCAAAAACATTCAGTACTTC.

In DNA, the CDR3 is TGTGCCAGCAGCTCGTCGGACGGCCGGCGGGAAGCTTTCTTT. It encodes CASSSSDGRREAFF. The V and J genes are TRBV9 and TRBJ1-1; no reliable D call. CDR1 SGDLS and CDR2 YYNGEE come from the germline V gene. V gave up 4 bases and J gave up 8 bases, with 18 bases separating them. The CDR3 sequence is 14 residues long.

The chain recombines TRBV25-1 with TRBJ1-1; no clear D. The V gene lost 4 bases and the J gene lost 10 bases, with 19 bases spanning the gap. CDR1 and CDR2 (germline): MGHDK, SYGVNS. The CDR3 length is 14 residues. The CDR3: CASSGRAVFLGAFF. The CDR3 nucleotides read TGTGCCAGCAGTGGTCGAGCAGTCTTCCTAGGAGCTTTCTTT.

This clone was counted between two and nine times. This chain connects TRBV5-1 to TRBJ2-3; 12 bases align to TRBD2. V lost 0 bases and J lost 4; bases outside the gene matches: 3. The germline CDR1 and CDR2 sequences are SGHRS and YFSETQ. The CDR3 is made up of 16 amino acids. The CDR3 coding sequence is TGCGCCAGCAGCTTGGGACTAGCGGGAGTTTCAGATACGCAGTATTTT. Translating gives CASSLGLAGVSDTQYF.

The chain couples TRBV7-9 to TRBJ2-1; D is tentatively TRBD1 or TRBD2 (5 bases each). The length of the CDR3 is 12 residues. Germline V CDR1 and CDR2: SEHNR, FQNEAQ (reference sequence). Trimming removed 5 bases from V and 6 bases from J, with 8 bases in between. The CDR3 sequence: CASSTGANEQFF. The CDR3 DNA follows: TGTGCCAGCAGCACCGGGGCCAATGAGCAGTTCTTC.

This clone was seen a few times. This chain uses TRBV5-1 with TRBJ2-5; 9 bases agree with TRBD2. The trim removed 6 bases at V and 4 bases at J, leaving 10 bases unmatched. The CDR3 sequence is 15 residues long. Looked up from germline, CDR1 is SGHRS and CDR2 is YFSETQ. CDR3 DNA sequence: TGCGCCAGCACAGGGGATAGCGGGAGCTCAGAGACCCAGTACTTC. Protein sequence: CASTGDSGSSETQYF.

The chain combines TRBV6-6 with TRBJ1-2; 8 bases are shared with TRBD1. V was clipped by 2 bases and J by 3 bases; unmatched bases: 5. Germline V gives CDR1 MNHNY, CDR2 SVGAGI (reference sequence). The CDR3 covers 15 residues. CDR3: CASSYLETGDYGYTF. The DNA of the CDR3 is TGTGCCAGCAGTTACCTTGAGACAGGGGACTATGGCTACACCTTC.

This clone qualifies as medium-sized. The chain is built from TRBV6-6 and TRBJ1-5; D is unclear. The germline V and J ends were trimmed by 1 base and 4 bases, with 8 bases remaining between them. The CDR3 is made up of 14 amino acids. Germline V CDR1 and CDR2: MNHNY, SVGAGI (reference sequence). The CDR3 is CASSYLGLNQPQHF. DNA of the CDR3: TGTGCCAGCAGTTACTTAGGGCTAAATCAGCCCCAGCATTTT.

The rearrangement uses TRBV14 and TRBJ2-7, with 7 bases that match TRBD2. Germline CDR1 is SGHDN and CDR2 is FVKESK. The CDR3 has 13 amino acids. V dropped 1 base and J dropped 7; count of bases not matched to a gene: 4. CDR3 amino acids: CASSQVGGGEQYF. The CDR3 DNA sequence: TGTGCCAGCAGCCAAGTTGGGGGGGGAGAGCAGTACTTC.

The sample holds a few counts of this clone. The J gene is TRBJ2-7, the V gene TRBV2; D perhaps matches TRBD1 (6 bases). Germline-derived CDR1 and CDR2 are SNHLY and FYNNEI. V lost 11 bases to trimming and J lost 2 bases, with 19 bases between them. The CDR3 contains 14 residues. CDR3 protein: CAVKWDTSAYEQYF. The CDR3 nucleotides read TGTGCCGTCAAGTGGGACACCAGCGCCTACGAGCAGTACTTC.